This TCR beta chain was sequenced for a study of regulatory T cells in long-lasting Graves disease. Libraries of TCR beta came from iRepertoire HTBI primers plus Arm-PCR of CDR3 regions. Using its own MiXCR run on the multiplex PCR reads, TCRdb lists one record per CDR3 protein. The sample yields fewer than 550,000 distinct CDR3 sequences, 20% to 25% seen once. CDR1 is MGHRA and CDR2 is YSYEKL in the germline V gene. This CDR3 contains 15 residues. Trimming left V 2 bases short and J 9 bases short, with 16 bases between. Time point defined: persistent/refractory GD, antithyroid drugs over 5 years with positive TRAb. With RNA extracted from PBMCs as input, the TCR library was made.

The source was peripheral blood mononuclear cells (PBMCs), collected when the disease was refractory, from a patient treated with antithyroid drugs. The J gene is TRBJ2-2, the V gene TRBV4-1; D uncertain. The sequence was obtained from a female donor with Graves disease. The CDR3 protein is CASSQLGRPHRELFF. In DNA, the CDR3 is TGCGCCAGCAGCCAACTAGGACGCCCACACAGGGAGCTGTTTTTT.